This paragraph reports one T cell receptor (beta chain). The target antigen is unknown. Measured with immunoSEQ multiplex PCR; TCRdb has only the in-frame clones, and not every one. The table lists 65,000 to 85,000 clones, approximately 90% of them singletons. CDR1 and CDR2 from the germline V gene are SGHAT and FQNNGV. V dropped 5 bases and J dropped 3 bases, with 16 bases sitting between them. This CDR3 comprises 15 residues. This specimen belongs to a study of OX40 agonist ivuxolimab in advanced cancers. Study-level findings and limits: On average, CD8+ T cells had more expanded clones than CD4+.

The TCR originated in an adult with an advanced solid tumor such as melanoma, head and neck, liver or kidney cancer. The chain couples TRBV11-2 to TRBJ1-2; D remains unclear. Material: CD4+ or CD8+ T cells sorted from blood, obtained in a trial of the OX40 agonist ivuxolimab. The CDR3 is CASSPTGPRDYGYTF. DNA for the CDR3: TGTGCCAGCAGCCCAACCGGGCCCCGGGACTATGGCTACACCTTC.